A selection of T cell receptor beta chains follows, all from one sample in a study of blood T cell repertoires in COVID-19. Method: immunoSEQ multiplex PCR; TCRdb's copy keeps in-frame clones and lacks some. The table includes approximately 170,000 clones, 86% detected once. The sequencing sample was made of peripheral blood. All receptors come from a woman in her 70s with acute or convalescent COVID-19. Both conserved end residues are part of each CDR3. The D gene is left open where the match is weak. Clone size is shown for a subset of rows, as once, few, many or a class of expanded clone.

v_call: TRBV4-3; j_call: TRBJ1-2; d_call: -; clone_size: -; cdr3_nt: TGCGCCAGCAGCCAAGACTGGAGGTCACCGACTGGCTACACCTTC; cdr3_aa: CASSQDWRSPTGYTF
v_call: TRBV23-1; j_call: TRBJ2-2; d_call: TRBD1; clone_size: once; cdr3_nt: TGCGCCAGCAGTCAAGTTAGGGACAGTTTCGCCGGGGAGCTGTTTTTT; cdr3_aa: CASSQVRDSFAGELFF
v_call: TRBV5-1; j_call: TRBJ2-2; d_call: -; clone_size: few; cdr3_nt: TGCGCCAGCAGCTTCTCCCACACCGGGGAGCTGTTTTTT; cdr3_aa: CASSFSHTGELFF
v_call: TRBV5-6; j_call: TRBJ2-1; d_call: TRBD2; clone_size: -; cdr3_nt: TGTGCCAGCAGCCCCGGGACTAGCACTTACAATGAGCAGTTCTTC; cdr3_aa: CASSPGTSTYNEQFF
v_call: TRBV3-1/TRBV3-2; j_call: TRBJ1-2; d_call: -; clone_size: -; cdr3_nt: TGTGCCAGCAGCCCAGGATCAGGGGAGTACGGCTACACCTTC; cdr3_aa: CASSPGSGEYGYTF
v_call: TRBV2; j_call: TRBJ1-1; d_call: -; clone_size: -; cdr3_nt: TGTGCCAGCAGTGGGGGCCCAGAAACGGAAGCTTTCTTT; cdr3_aa: CASSGGPETEAFF
v_call: TRBV12-3/TRBV12-4; j_call: TRBJ1-2; d_call: -; clone_size: -; cdr3_nt: TGTGCCAGCAGAGCCGGGACTAACTATGGCTACACCTTC; cdr3_aa: CASRAGTNYGYTF
v_call: TRBV15; j_call: TRBJ2-7; d_call: -; clone_size: -; cdr3_nt: TGTGCCACCAGCAGTCCCAGGCGAGCCTACGAGCAGTACTTC; cdr3_aa: CATSSPRRAYEQYF
v_call: TRBV30; j_call: TRBJ2-7; d_call: -; clone_size: -; cdr3_nt: TGTGCCTGGAGTGTATTGCCAGAAAGGGGCGAGCAGTACTTC; cdr3_aa: CAWSVLPERGEQYF
v_call: TRBV9; j_call: TRBJ2-1; d_call: TRBD2; clone_size: -; cdr3_nt: TGTGCCAGCAGCGAAGTGGGGGGGATTTACAATGAGCAGTTCTTC; cdr3_aa: CASSEVGGIYNEQFF
v_call: TRBV21-1; j_call: TRBJ2-3; d_call: -; clone_size: -; cdr3_nt: TGTGCCAGCAGAAGGGGACTAGCGGGGTCGGTTAGCACAGATACGCAGTATTTT; cdr3_aa: CASRRGLAGSVSTDTQYF
v_call: TRBV7-2; j_call: TRBJ1-2; d_call: TRBD1; clone_size: -; cdr3_nt: TGTGCCAGCAGCTTAGGACAGGGATTCGACGGCTACACCTTC; cdr3_aa: CASSLGQGFDGYTF
v_call: TRBV19; j_call: TRBJ2-1; d_call: TRBD1; clone_size: once; cdr3_nt: TGTGCCAGTAGTGCAGGGGGTTCCTACAATGAGCAGTTCTTC; cdr3_aa: CASSAGGSYNEQFF
v_call: TRBV2; j_call: TRBJ1-6; d_call: TRBD1; clone_size: -; cdr3_nt: TGTGCCAGCAGGGTCCAGGGGGCGTCCTATAATTCACCCCTCCACTTT; cdr3_aa: CASRVQGASYNSPLHF
v_call: TRBV29-1; j_call: TRBJ2-6; d_call: -; clone_size: -; cdr3_nt: TGCAGCGTTGATGGGGCCTCTGGGGCCAACGTCCTGACTTTC; cdr3_aa: CSVDGASGANVLTF
v_call: TRBV3-1/TRBV3-2; j_call: TRBJ2-7; d_call: -; clone_size: -; cdr3_nt: TGTGCCAGCAGCCAAGCCGGGAACTTTTACGAGCAGTACTTC; cdr3_aa: CASSQAGNFYEQYF
v_call: TRBV19; j_call: TRBJ2-5; d_call: TRBD1; clone_size: -; cdr3_nt: TGTGCCACAAGGGAAGGGACAGGGGGGGAGGAGACCCAGTACTTC; cdr3_aa: CATREGTGGEETQYF
v_call: TRBV4-3; j_call: TRBJ2-3; d_call: TRBD2; clone_size: -; cdr3_nt: TGCGCCAGCAGCCAACCGCCGGGACTAGCGGGGGGGCCGGGAGATACGCAGTATTTT; cdr3_aa: CASSQPPGLAGGPGDTQYF
v_call: TRBV7-9; j_call: TRBJ2-7; d_call: -; clone_size: -; cdr3_nt: TGTGCCAGCAGCTTAGGGGCAGGCTACTCCTACGAGCAGTACTTC; cdr3_aa: CASSLGAGYSYEQYF
v_call: TRBV30; j_call: TRBJ1-1; d_call: -; clone_size: -; cdr3_nt: TGTGCCTGGAAGCTCCCGATTAACACTGAAGCTTTCTTT; cdr3_aa: CAWKLPINTEAFF
v_call: TRBV18; j_call: TRBJ1-2; d_call: TRBD1; clone_size: -; cdr3_nt: TGTGCCAGCTCGGATGGGACAGCCACCTACTATGGCTACACCTTC; cdr3_aa: CASSDGTATYYGYTF
v_call: TRBV5-4; j_call: TRBJ2-3; d_call: -; clone_size: -; cdr3_nt: TGTGCCAGCAGCTTGGGACAGCAGAGCACAGATACGCAGTATTTT; cdr3_aa: CASSLGQQSTDTQYF
v_call: TRBV6-6; j_call: TRBJ1-2; d_call: -; clone_size: -; cdr3_nt: TGTGCCAGCACCCGCGCCCCGGGGGAGCACTATGGCTACACCTTC; cdr3_aa: CASTRAPGEHYGYTF
v_call: TRBV9; j_call: TRBJ2-1; d_call: -; clone_size: -; cdr3_nt: TGTGCCAGCAGCCCTGGAACAGGGATATCCTACAATGAGCAGTTCTTC; cdr3_aa: CASSPGTGISYNEQFF
v_call: TRBV7-2; j_call: TRBJ1-5; d_call: -; clone_size: once; cdr3_nt: TGTGCCAGCAGCACAGGAGTTTATAGCAATCAGCCCCAGCATTTT; cdr3_aa: CASSTGVYSNQPQHF
v_call: TRBV9; j_call: TRBJ1-3; d_call: -; clone_size: once; cdr3_nt: TGTGCCAGCAGCGTAGGGGAAGGGGTAGACACCATATATTTT; cdr3_aa: CASSVGEGVDTIYF
v_call: TRBV11-2; j_call: TRBJ1-2; d_call: TRBD1; clone_size: -; cdr3_nt: TGTGCCAGCAGCGCCACACAGGGGGCAATCGGTGGCTACACCTTC; cdr3_aa: CASSATQGAIGGYTF
v_call: TRBV28; j_call: TRBJ1-5; d_call: TRBD1; clone_size: -; cdr3_nt: TGTGCCAGCAGTTTAATGGGACAGAAATTTGTAACCCAGCATTTT; cdr3_aa: CASSLMGQKFVTQHF
v_call: TRBV6-1; j_call: TRBJ1-6; d_call: -; clone_size: -; cdr3_nt: TGTGCCAGCAGTGAGGGGCTGCACATCAGGAATTCACCCCTCCACTTT; cdr3_aa: CASSEGLHIRNSPLHF
v_call: TRBV27; j_call: TRBJ2-7; d_call: TRBD2; clone_size: few; cdr3_nt: TGTGCCAGCAGTCCACCGGGACTAGCGGGAGTAAACGAGCAGTACTTC; cdr3_aa: CASSPPGLAGVNEQYF
v_call: TRBV7-2; j_call: TRBJ2-7; d_call: -; clone_size: -; cdr3_nt: TGTGCCAGCAGCTCCCCCCAGTCCAGGTTAACCTACGAGCAGTACTTC; cdr3_aa: CASSSPQSRLTYEQYF
v_call: TRBV28; j_call: TRBJ2-1; d_call: TRBD2; clone_size: -; cdr3_nt: TGTGCCAGCAGTCCGCTTCTAGCGGAGGAAGGTGTCGAGCAGTTCTTC; cdr3_aa: CASSPLLAEEGVEQFF
v_call: TRBV29-1; j_call: TRBJ1-5; d_call: TRBD1; clone_size: -; cdr3_nt: TGCAGCTCCGGGACAGGGTTGGCGGTCAATCAGCCCCAGCATTTT; cdr3_aa: CSSGTGLAVNQPQHF
v_call: TRBV25-1; j_call: TRBJ2-2; d_call: TRBD1; clone_size: -; cdr3_nt: TGTGCCATCACCCAGACAGGGGGCACCGGGGAGCTGTTTTTT; cdr3_aa: CAITQTGGTGELFF
v_call: TRBV7-9; j_call: TRBJ1-5; d_call: TRBD1; clone_size: -; cdr3_nt: TGTGCCAGCAGCTACACCCGAGGGACAGATCAGCCCCAGCATTTT; cdr3_aa: CASSYTRGTDQPQHF
v_call: TRBV6-5; j_call: TRBJ2-1; d_call: -; clone_size: -; cdr3_nt: TGTGCCACCGGACAGCGCCCGACTTCCTACAATGAGCAGTTCTTC; cdr3_aa: CATGQRPTSYNEQFF
v_call: TRBV11-2; j_call: TRBJ2-3; d_call: -; clone_size: -; cdr3_nt: TGTGCCAGCAGCTTAAACCTACGGACTATCACAGATACGCAGTATTTT; cdr3_aa: CASSLNLRTITDTQYF
v_call: TRBV20-1; j_call: TRBJ2-1; d_call: TRBD2; clone_size: -; cdr3_nt: TGCAGTGCTAGTGGACTAGCGGGGATAATTGAGCAGTTCTTC; cdr3_aa: CSASGLAGIIEQFF
v_call: TRBV7-6; j_call: TRBJ1-6; d_call: -; clone_size: -; cdr3_nt: TGTGCCAGCAGCTTAGATCGAAGGGGATGGAATTCACCCCTCCACTTT; cdr3_aa: CASSLDRRGWNSPLHF
v_call: TRBV6-1; j_call: TRBJ2-7; d_call: TRBD2; clone_size: -; cdr3_nt: TGTGCCAGCAGTTATGTTAGCGGGGATTACGAGCAGTACTTC; cdr3_aa: CASSYVSGDYEQYF
v_call: TRBV29-1; j_call: TRBJ2-2; d_call: TRBD2; clone_size: -; cdr3_nt: TGCAGCGCCCGAGTGGGTCTAGCGGGAGGGGAGCTGTTTTTT; cdr3_aa: CSARVGLAGGELFF